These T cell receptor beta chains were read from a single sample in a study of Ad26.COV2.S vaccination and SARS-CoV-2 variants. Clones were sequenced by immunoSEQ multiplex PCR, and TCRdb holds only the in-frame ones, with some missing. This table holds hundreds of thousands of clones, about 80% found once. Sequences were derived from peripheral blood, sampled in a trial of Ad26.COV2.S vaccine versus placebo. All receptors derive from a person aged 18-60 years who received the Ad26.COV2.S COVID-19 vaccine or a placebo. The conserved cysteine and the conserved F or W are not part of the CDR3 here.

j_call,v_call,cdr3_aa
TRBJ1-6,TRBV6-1,ASSGSTGGLRSPLH
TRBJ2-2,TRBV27,ASSQGPDSGELF
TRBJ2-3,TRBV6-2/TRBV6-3,ASSYILDTQY
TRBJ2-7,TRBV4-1,ASSQLKGSEQY
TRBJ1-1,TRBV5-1,ASSLVLRTGRGTEAF
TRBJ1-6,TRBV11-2,ASSLGQDLSPLH
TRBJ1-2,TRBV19,ATSIDSHYGYT
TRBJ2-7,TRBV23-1,ASRPTPSSYEQY
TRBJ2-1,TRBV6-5,ASSLGYRGPDEQF
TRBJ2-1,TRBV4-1,ASSILLAGGPREQF
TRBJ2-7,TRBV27,ASRASGSGEQY
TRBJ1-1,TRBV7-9,ASSLARAQVTNTEAF
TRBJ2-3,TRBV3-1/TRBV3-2,ASSGGSDTQY
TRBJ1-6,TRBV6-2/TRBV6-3,ASSQDWNSPLH
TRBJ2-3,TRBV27,ASSLKGASTDTQY
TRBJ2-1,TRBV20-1,SASKGSKLNEQF
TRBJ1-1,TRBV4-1,ASSQVQTTEAF
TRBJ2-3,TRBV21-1,ASSKERARSTDTQY
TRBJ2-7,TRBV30,ALLRPYPTYEQY
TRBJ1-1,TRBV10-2,ASSHGRNTEAF
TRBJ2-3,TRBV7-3,ASSLLGLATDTQY
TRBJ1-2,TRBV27,ASSLTVNYGYT
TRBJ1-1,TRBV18,ASSQGTEAF
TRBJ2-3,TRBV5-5,ASSFGGPSTDTQY
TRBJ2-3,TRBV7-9,ASSLGTSGTDTQY
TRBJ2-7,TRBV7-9,ASSLERNSYEQY
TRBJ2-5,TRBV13,ASRWTEVGETQY
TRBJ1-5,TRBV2,ASSDWVVDQPQH
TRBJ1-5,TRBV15,ATSPGDRSQH
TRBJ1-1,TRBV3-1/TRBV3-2,ASSQVGIDTEAF
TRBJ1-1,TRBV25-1,ASSPSLGILVL
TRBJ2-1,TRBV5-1,ASSLAPGGEYNEQF
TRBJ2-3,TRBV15,ATSRRTDTQY
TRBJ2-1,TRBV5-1,ASSPRTSGNEQF
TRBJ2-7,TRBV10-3,AISDSTGLADAYEQY
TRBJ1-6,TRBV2,ASSSPFLH
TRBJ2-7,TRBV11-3,ASSLTRGGDRY
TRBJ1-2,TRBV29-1,SVTSLQGMNGYT
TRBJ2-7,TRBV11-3,ASSLSGSGEQY
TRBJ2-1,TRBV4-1,ASSQGPTTTYNEQF
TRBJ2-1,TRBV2,ASRASGGVFDEQF
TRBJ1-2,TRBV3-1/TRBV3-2,ASSLGLVNGYT
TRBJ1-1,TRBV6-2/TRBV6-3,ASSFNPEAEAF
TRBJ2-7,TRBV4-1,ASSAGYEQY
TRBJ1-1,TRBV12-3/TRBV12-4,ASSFSGEAF
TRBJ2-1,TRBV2,ASSGGHLYNEQF
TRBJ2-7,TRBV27,ASSLSARELPGEQY
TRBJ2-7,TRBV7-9,ASSPRQNSYEQY
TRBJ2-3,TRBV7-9,ASSLSAGRTDTQY